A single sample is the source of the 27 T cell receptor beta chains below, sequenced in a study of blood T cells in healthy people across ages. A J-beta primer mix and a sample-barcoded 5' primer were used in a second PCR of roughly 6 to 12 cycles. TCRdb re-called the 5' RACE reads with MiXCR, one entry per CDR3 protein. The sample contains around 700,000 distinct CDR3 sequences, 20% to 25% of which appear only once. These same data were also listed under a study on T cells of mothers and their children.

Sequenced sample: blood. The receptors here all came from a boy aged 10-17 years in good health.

CDR3 sequence reads: CATSEYPGLDYNEQFF. As DNA, the CDR3 is TGTGCCACCAGTGAGTACCCGGGACTAGACTATAATGAGCAGTTCTTC. The chain employs TRBV24-1 and TRBJ2-5, with 8 bases lining up with TRBD2. The closer fit of TRBJ2-1 to the DNA end suggests the J call may be wrong. From germline, CDR1 is KGHDR and CDR2 SFDVKD. This CDR3 has 16 amino acids.

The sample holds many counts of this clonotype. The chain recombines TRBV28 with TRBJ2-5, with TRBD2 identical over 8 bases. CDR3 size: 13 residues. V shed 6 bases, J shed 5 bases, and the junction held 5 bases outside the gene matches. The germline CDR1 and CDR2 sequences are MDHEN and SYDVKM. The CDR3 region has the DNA TGTGCCAGCAGGACGGGAGGGTTGGAGACCCAGTACTTC. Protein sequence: CASRTGGLETQYF. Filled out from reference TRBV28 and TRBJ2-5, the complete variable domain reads DVKVTQSSRYLVKRTGEKVFLECVQDMDHENMFWYRQDPGLGLRLIYFSYDVKMKEKGDIPEGYSVSREKKERFSLILESASTNQTSMYLCASRTGGLETQYFGPGTRLLVL.

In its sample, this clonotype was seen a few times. CDR3 in amino acids: CASSVMGVPGANVLTF. DNA for the CDR3: TGTGCCAGCAGCGTAATGGGGGTCCCTGGGGCCAACGTCCTGACTTTC. The chain links TRBV9 to TRBJ2-6; D might be TRBD1 or TRBD2, each matching 5 bases. The ends were cut back, 1 base at V and 2 bases at J, with 10 bases in the middle. This CDR3 has 16 amino acids. The germline CDR1 and CDR2 sequences are SGDLS and YYNGEE.

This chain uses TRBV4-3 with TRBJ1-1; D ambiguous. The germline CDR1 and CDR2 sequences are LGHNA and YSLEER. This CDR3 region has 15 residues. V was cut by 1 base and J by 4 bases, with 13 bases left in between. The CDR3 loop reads CASSQAREASTEAFF. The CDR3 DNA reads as TGCGCCAGCAGCCAAGCAAGGGAGGCTAGCACTGAAGCTTTCTTT.

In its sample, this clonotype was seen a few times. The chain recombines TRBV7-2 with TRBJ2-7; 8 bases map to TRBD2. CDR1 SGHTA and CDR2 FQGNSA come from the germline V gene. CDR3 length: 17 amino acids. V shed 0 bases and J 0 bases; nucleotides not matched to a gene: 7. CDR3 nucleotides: TGTGCCAGCAGCTTAGCGTCGAGCGGGAGTTACTCCTACGAGCAGTACTTC. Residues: CASSLASSGSYSYEQYF. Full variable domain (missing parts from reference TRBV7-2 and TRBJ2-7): GAGVSQSPSNKVTEKGKDVELRCDPISGHTALYWYRQSLGQGLEFLIYFQGNSAPDKSGLPSDRFSAERTGGSVSTLTIQRTQQEDSAVYLCASSLASSGSYSYEQYFGPGTRLTVT.

CDR3 amino acids: CASSRAGAADYGYTF. DNA of the CDR3: TGCGCCAGCTCGCGAGCAGGGGCCGCTGACTATGGCTACACCTTC. The rearrangement uses TRBV5-1 and TRBJ1-2; TRBD1 might be the D (6 bases). Germline CDR1 SGHRS, CDR2 YFSETQ. The CDR3 consists of 15 residues. Trimming removed 7 bases from V and 3 bases from J, with 19 bases in between.

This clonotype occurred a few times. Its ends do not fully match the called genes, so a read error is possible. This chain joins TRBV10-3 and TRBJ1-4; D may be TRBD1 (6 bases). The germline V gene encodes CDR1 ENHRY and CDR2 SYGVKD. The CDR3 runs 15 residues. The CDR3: CAISDLFEGDEKLFF. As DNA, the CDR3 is TGTGCTATCAGTGATTTATTTGAGGGGGATGAAAAACTGTTTTTT.

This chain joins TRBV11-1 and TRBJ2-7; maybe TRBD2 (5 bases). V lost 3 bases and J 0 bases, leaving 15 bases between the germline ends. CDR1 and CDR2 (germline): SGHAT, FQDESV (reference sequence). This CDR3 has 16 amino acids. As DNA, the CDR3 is TGTGCCAGCAGCTTTGGTTATGGGGAGACCTCCTACGAGCAGTACTTC. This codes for CASSFGYGETSYEQYF.

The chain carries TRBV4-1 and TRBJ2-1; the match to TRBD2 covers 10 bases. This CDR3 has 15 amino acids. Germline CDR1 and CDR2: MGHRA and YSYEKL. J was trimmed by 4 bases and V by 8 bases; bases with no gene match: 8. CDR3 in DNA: TGCGCCAGCGCGCTAGCGGGAGAGAGGTACAATGAGCAGTTCTTC. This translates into CASALAGERYNEQFF.

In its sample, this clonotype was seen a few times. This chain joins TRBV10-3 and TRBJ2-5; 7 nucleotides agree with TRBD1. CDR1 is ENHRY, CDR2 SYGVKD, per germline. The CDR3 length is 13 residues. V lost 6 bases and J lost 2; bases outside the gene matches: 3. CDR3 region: CAIRVGQQETQYF. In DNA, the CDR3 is TGTGCCATCAGGGTGGGACAGCAAGAGACCCAGTACTTC.

The CDR3 sequence: CASSLDFGTSYEQYF. The CDR3 bases are TGTGCCAGCAGCCTGGACTTCGGAACATCCTACGAGCAGTACTTC. The chain recombines TRBV27 with TRBJ2-7, with a tentative D call TRBD2 (5 bases). This CDR3 contains 15 residues. Germline CDR1 and CDR2: MNHEY and SMNVEV (reference sequence). The germline V and J ends were trimmed by 6 bases and 1 base, with 16 bases remaining between them.

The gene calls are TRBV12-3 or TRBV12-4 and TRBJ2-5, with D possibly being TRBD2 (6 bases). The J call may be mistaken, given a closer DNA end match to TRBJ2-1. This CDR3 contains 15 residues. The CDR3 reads CASSTIGTQVNEQFF. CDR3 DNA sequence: TGTGCCAGCAGCACTATCGGGACTCAAGTGAATGAGCAGTTCTTC.

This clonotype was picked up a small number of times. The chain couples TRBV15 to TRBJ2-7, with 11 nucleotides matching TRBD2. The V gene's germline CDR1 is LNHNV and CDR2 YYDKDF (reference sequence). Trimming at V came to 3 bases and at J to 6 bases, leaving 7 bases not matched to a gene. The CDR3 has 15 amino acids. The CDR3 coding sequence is TGTGCCACCAGCAGGGTACTAGCGGGAGTAACCGAGCAGTACTTC. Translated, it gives CATSRVLAGVTEQYF.

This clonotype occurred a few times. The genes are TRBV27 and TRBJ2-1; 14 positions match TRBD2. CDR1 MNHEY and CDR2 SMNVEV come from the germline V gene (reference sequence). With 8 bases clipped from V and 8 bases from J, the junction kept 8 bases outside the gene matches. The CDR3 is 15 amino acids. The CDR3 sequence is CASRRGTSGGYEQFF. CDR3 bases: TGTGCCAGCCGGCGGGGGACTAGCGGGGGCTATGAGCAGTTCTTC.

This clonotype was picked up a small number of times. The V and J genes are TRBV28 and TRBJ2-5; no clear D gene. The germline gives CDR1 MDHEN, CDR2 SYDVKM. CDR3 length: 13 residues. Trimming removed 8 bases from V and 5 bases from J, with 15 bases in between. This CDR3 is CASASLVAETQYF. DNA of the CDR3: TGTGCCAGCGCGAGTCTAGTGGCGGAGACCCAGTACTTC.

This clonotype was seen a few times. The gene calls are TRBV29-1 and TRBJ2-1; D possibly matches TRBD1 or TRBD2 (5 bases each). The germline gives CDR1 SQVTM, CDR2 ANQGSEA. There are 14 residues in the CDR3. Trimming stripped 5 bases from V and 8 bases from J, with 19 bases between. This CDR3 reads CSVHGTPEVHEQFF. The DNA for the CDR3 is TGCAGCGTTCACGGGACGCCGGAGGTCCATGAGCAGTTCTTC.

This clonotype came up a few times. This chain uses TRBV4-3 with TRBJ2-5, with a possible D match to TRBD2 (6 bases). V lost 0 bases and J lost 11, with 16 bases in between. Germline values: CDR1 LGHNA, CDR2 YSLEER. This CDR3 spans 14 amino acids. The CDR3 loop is CASSQDGSSSGQYF. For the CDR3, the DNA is TGCGCCAGCAGCCAAGACGGGAGTAGCTCGGGGCAGTACTTC.

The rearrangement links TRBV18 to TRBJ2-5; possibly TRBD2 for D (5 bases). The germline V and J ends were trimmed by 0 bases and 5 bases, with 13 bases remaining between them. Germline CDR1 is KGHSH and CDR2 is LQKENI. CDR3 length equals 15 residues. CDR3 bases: TGTGCCAGCTCACCACCCCTACTAGGAGCGGAGACCCAGTACTTC. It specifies CASSPPLLGAETQYF.

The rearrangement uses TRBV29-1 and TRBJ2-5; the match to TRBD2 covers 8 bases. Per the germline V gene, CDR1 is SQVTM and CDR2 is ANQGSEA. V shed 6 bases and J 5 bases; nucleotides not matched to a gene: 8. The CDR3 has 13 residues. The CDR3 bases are TGCAGCGTCAGGGGACTAGTTTTGGAGACCCAGTACTTC. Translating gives CSVRGLVLETQYF.

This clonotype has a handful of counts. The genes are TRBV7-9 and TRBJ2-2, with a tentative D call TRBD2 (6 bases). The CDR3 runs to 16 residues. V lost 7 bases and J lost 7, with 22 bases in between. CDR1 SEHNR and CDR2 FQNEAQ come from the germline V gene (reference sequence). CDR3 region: CASNAGQGAYYGELFF. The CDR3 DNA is TGTGCCAGCAACGCGGGGCAGGGAGCATACTACGGGGAGCTGTTTTTT. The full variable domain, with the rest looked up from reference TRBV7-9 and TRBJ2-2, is DTGVSQNPRHKITKRGQNVTFRCDPISEHNRLYWYRQTLGQGPEFLTYFQNEAQLEKSRLLSDRFSAERPKGSFSTLEIQRTEQGDSAMYLCASNAGQGAYYGELFFGEGSRLTVL.

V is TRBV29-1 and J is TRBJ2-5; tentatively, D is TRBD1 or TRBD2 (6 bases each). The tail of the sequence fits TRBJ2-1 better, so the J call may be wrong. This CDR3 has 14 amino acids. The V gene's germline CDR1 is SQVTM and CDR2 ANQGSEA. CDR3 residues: CSVPLEGGGNEQFF. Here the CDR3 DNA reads TGCAGCGTTCCACTAGAAGGAGGGGGCAATGAGCAGTTCTTC.

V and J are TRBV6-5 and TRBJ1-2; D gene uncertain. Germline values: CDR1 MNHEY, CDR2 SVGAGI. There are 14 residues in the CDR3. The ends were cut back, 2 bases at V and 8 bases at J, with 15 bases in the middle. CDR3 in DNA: TGTGCCAGCAGTTACGTGGGCGGCACTATCGGCTACACCTTC. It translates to CASSYVGGTIGYTF.

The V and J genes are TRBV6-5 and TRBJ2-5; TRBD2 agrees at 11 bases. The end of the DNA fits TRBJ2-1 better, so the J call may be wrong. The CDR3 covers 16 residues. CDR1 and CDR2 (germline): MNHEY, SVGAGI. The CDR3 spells CASSLPGLAAHGEQFF. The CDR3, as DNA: TGTGCCAGCAGTCTACCGGGACTAGCGGCCCATGGTGAGCAGTTCTTC.

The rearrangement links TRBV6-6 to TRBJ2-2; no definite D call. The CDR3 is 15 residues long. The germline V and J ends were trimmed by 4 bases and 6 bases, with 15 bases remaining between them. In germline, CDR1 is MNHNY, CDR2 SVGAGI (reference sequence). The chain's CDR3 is CASSLRVSVAGELFF. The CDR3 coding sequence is TGTGCCAGCAGTTTAAGGGTCTCAGTGGCCGGGGAGCTGTTTTTT.

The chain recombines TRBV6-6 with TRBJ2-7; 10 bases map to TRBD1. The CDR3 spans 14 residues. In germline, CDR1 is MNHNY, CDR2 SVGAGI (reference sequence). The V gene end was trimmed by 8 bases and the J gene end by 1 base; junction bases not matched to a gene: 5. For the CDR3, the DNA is TGTGCCAGCGGGGGACAGGGGAATTCCTACGAGCAGTACTTC. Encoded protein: CASGGQGNSYEQYF.

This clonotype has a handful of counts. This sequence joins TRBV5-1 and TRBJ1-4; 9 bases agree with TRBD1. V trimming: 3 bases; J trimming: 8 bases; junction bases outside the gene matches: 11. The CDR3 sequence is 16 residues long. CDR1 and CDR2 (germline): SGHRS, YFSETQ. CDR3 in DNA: TGCGCCAGCAGCTCAAACCGGGACAGGGATGGCGAAAAACTGTTTTTT. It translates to CASSSNRDRDGEKLFF.

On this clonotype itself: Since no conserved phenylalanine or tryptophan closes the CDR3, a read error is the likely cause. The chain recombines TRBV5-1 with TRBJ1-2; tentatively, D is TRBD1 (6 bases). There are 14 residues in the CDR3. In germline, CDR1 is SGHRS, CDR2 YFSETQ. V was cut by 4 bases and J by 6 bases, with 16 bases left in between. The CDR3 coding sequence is TGCGCCAGCAGCAACCTACAGGGTCGGGATGGCTACACCCTC. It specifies CASSNLQGRDGYTL.